The rows below give T cell receptor beta chains drawn from one sample of a study of shared clonotypes between healthy human individuals. Measured with immunoSEQ multiplex PCR; TCRdb has only the in-frame clones, and not every one. The sample shows around 510,000 clones, roughly 79% of them seen only once. The sample comprised PBMCs. The receptors originated from a woman aged 40-49 years in good health. Some clones in this sample may be carry-over from other donors' samples. CDR3s include the opening cysteine and the closing phenylalanine or tryptophan. Fields, in order: clone size, D gene, V gene, J gene, CDR3 DNA, CDR3 protein. A D gene is named only where the DNA matches it firmly. Not every row has a clone size; where given, it reads once, few, many or a size class.

size: -; D: -; V: TRBV6-1; J: TRBJ2-4; DNA: TGTGCCAGCAGCTGGGGGTTGGGGACAAAAAACATTCAGTACTTC; CDR3: CASSWGLGTKNIQYF
size: -; D: TRBD2; V: TRBV11-1; J: TRBJ2-7; DNA: TGTGCCAGCAGCCTTAGTAATGGGCTAGCGGGATACGAGCAGTACTTC; CDR3: CASSLSNGLAGYEQYF
size: -; D: -; V: TRBV10-3; J: TRBJ2-2; DNA: TGTGCCATCAGTGATCATGGACTACTTACCGGGGAGCTGTTTTTT; CDR3: CAISDHGLLTGELFF
size: many; D: -; V: TRBV5-1; J: TRBJ2-7; DNA: TGCGCCAGCAGCTTGGAGCCATCCGGCGAGCAGTACTTC; CDR3: CASSLEPSGEQYF
size: -; D: TRBD2; V: TRBV5-1; J: TRBJ2-1; DNA: TGCGCCAGCAGCCTCCGCGGGAGCAGCAATGAGCAGTTCTTC; CDR3: CASSLRGSSNEQFF
size: -; D: -; V: TRBV7-9; J: TRBJ2-7; DNA: TGTGCCAGCAGCTTAGGGGGTGCGGGGAGGGAGCAGTACTTC; CDR3: CASSLGGAGREQYF
size: few; D: TRBD2; V: TRBV27; J: TRBJ2-7; DNA: TGTGCCAGCAGTGAACGGTCCCTTAGCGGGAGGGGGTACGAGCAGTACTTC; CDR3: CASSERSLSGRGYEQYF
size: once; D: -; V: TRBV5-1; J: TRBJ2-1; DNA: TGCGCCAGCAGCCTAGCTTCCACCTACAATGAGCAGTTCTTC; CDR3: CASSLASTYNEQFF
size: few; D: -; V: TRBV7-6; J: TRBJ2-3; DNA: TGTGCCAGCAGCTTAGTACAGGGCACAGATACGCAGTATTTT; CDR3: CASSLVQGTDTQYF
size: -; D: TRBD1; V: TRBV6-1; J: TRBJ2-3; DNA: TGTGCCAGCAGTGAGATGGGACAGCTCACAGATACGCAGTATTTT; CDR3: CASSEMGQLTDTQYF
size: -; D: -; V: TRBV15; J: TRBJ2-3; DNA: TGTGCCACCAGCAGAGATCACTCGACAGATACGCAGTATTTT; CDR3: CATSRDHSTDTQYF
size: few; D: TRBD1; V: TRBV2; J: TRBJ1-2; DNA: TGTGCCAGCAGTGAAGGGGAGGGGGCTCGTATTGGCTACACCTTC; CDR3: CASSEGEGARIGYTF
size: -; D: -; V: TRBV30; J: TRBJ2-5; DNA: TGTGCCTGGAGTGTAAACCGGGATCAAGAGACCCAGTACTTC; CDR3: CAWSVNRDQETQYF
size: -; D: TRBD1; V: TRBV28; J: TRBJ2-1; DNA: TGTGCCATCAGACAGGGGCTTAACAATGAGCAGTTCTTC; CDR3: CAIRQGLNNEQFF
size: -; D: TRBD2; V: TRBV30; J: TRBJ2-7; DNA: TGTGCCTGGAAAAGGGAGGGATACGAGCAGTACTTC; CDR3: CAWKREGYEQYF
size: -; D: TRBD2; V: TRBV7-3; J: TRBJ2-1; DNA: TGTGCCAGCAGCCGCGGGGGTGGCTCCTACAATGAGCAGTTCTTC; CDR3: CASSRGGGSYNEQFF
size: -; D: -; V: TRBV15; J: TRBJ1-4; DNA: TGTGCCACCAGCGCCAATTTAGGGCAGAGGGAAAAACTGTTTTTT; CDR3: CATSANLGQREKLFF
size: -; D: -; V: TRBV4-2; J: TRBJ1-3; DNA: TGTGCCAGCAGCCAAGCGGCCGGGTCGGGAAACACCATATATTTT; CDR3: CASSQAAGSGNTIYF
size: -; D: -; V: TRBV7-2; J: TRBJ2-7; DNA: TGTGCCACGGGGGTACTTTCCTACGAGCAGTACTTC; CDR3: CATGVLSYEQYF
size: -; D: -; V: TRBV19; J: TRBJ1-5; DNA: TGTGCCAGTAGTATTTACCGGGACGGCCATCAGCCCCAGCATTTT; CDR3: CASSIYRDGHQPQHF
size: -; D: -; V: TRBV5-6; J: TRBJ2-6; DNA: TGTGCCAGCAGCCCCCGGGGGGCCAACGTCCTGACTTTC; CDR3: CASSPRGANVLTF
size: -; D: TRBD2; V: TRBV30; J: TRBJ2-7; DNA: TGTGCCTGGAGTGTCGGACTAGCGGGAGGCTACGAGCAGTACTTC; CDR3: CAWSVGLAGGYEQYF
size: -; D: TRBD1; V: TRBV5-1; J: TRBJ2-5; DNA: TGCGCCAGCAGCGTCAATACAGGGGCAGAGACCCAGTACTTC; CDR3: CASSVNTGAETQYF
size: -; D: -; V: TRBV6-5; J: TRBJ2-2; DNA: TGTGCCAGCAAGACAGCGAACACCGGGGAGCTGTTTTTT; CDR3: CASKTANTGELFF
size: -; D: -; V: TRBV5-1; J: TRBJ2-3; DNA: TGCGCCAGCAGCTTGGAAGCCGGCCTTGATACGCAGTATTTT; CDR3: CASSLEAGLDTQYF
size: -; D: -; V: TRBV5-1; J: TRBJ2-5; DNA: TGCGCCAGCAGCTTGGGCGGGGTTGGGTATGAGACCCAGTACTTC; CDR3: CASSLGGVGYETQYF
size: -; D: -; V: TRBV5-1; J: TRBJ2-7; DNA: TGCGCCAGCAGCCAAGGGAAGTCCTACGAGCAGTACTTC; CDR3: CASSQGKSYEQYF
size: -; D: -; V: TRBV9; J: TRBJ2-1; DNA: TGTGCCAGCAGCGTAGCTACTGAAGGTACATTGCGGAGGAGGGATGAGCAGTTCTTC; CDR3: CASSVATEGTLRRRDEQFF
size: -; D: -; V: TRBV28; J: TRBJ1-2; DNA: TGTGCCAGCAGTTCCAACTATGGCTACACCTTC; CDR3: CASSSNYGYTF